This TCR beta chain was sequenced for a study of blood T cell repertoires in COVID-19. Assay used: immunoSEQ multiplex PCR; TCRdb lists only in-frame clones, some missing. The sample gives more than 60,000 clones, about 86% of which show up once; about 6% is in the top ten. This CDR3 has 16 amino acids. J was trimmed by 2 bases and V by 3 bases; bases with no gene match: 9. Germline V gene lookup returns CDR1 SGHRS and CDR2 YFSETQ. This TCR derives from a man older than 75 with COVID-19, enrolled during active disease. This chain links TRBV5-1 with TRBJ2-5, with 8 bases identical to TRBD2. The sequencing sample was made of peripheral blood. The DNA of the CDR3 is TGCGCCAGCAGCTCGTCCGTTTTAGCGGGGCAAGAGACCCAGTACTTC. It yields the protein CASSSSVLAGQETQYF. Full variable domain (remainder filled in from reference TRBV5-1 and TRBJ2-5): KAGVTQTPRYLIKTRGQQVTLSCSPISGHRSVSWYQQTPGQGLQFLFEYFSETQRNKGNFPGRFSGRQFSNSRSEMNVSTLELGDSALYLCASSSSVLAGQETQYFGPGTRLLVL.